These T cell receptor beta chains were read from a single sample in a study of CD8 T cells in acute hepatitis C reinfection. TCRdb keeps only in-frame clones here, not all; method: immunoSEQ multiplex PCR. Of some 38,000 clones in the sample, approximately 87% were seen once. Sequencing was done on a sample of naive CD8+ T cells from PBMCs. These receptors were taken from a man younger than 40 with chronic hepatitis C. CDR3s include the opening cysteine and the closing phenylalanine or tryptophan. A D gene is named only where the DNA matches it firmly. Size is stated for part of the rows, as once, few or many counts, or as a class when the clone is expanded.

v_call	j_call	d_call	clone_size	cdr3_nt	cdr3_aa
TRBV5-1	TRBJ2-5	TRBD2	NA	TGCGCCAGCAGCTCCGTAGCGGGAGAGCGGGAGACCCAGTACTTC	CASSSVAGERETQYF
TRBV5-6	TRBJ1-6	NA	NA	TGTGCCAGCAGCTTTTGGTTCAGCTCCTATAATTCACCCCTCCACTTT	CASSFWFSSYNSPLHF
TRBV4-3	TRBJ2-2	NA	NA	TGCGCCAGCAGCCCCGGGGGCTCCGGGGAGCTGTTTTTT	CASSPGGSGELFF
TRBV6-5	TRBJ1-2	NA	NA	TGTGCCAGCAGTTACTTGCAGGGGCCCTATGGCTACACCTTC	CASSYLQGPYGYTF
TRBV2	TRBJ2-7	TRBD2	few	TGTGCCAGCAGTGCGGGTAGCGGGGGCAGCTCCTACGAGCAGTACTTC	CASSAGSGGSSYEQYF
TRBV6-5	TRBJ2-7	TRBD2	once	TGTGCCAGCAGTTACTCCGGGGGAGGGTTAGGCGACGAGCAGTACTTC	CASSYSGGGLGDEQYF
TRBV7-6	TRBJ2-1	NA	NA	TGTGCCAGCAGCTTAGGAGGCGGCTGGGAGGCGGCGCTCTCCTACAATGAGCAGTTCTTC	CASSLGGGWEAALSYNEQFF
TRBV27	TRBJ1-2	NA	NA	TGTGCCAGCAGGGCGGGTTTCCCGGAAAACTATGGCTACACCTTC	CASRAGFPENYGYTF
TRBV7-9	TRBJ1-5	NA	NA	TGTGCCAGCAGCTTGGGCGATCAGCCCCAGCATTTT	CASSLGDQPQHF
TRBV29-1	TRBJ2-1	TRBD2	NA	TGCAGCGTTGACACTAGCGGGAGGTTGAATGAGCAGTTCTTC	CSVDTSGRLNEQFF
TRBV27	TRBJ2-1	NA	NA	TGTGCCAGCAAGACGGGACCTTCTCACAATGAGCAGTTCTTC	CASKTGPSHNEQFF
TRBV28	TRBJ2-3	TRBD2	NA	TGTGCCAGCAGTTTAGAGCGGGAGGGGCCGACGCAGTATTTT	CASSLEREGPTQYF
TRBV4-1	TRBJ2-3	NA	NA	TGCGCCAGCAGCCAAGTGGGGGGCCGTTCAGATACGCAGTATTTT	CASSQVGGRSDTQYF
TRBV19	TRBJ2-1	NA	few	TGTGCCAGTAGTTGGCCCGGTAATGAGCAGTTCTTC	CASSWPGNEQFF
TRBV4-1	TRBJ1-3	NA	NA	TGCGCCAGCAGCCAAGATGGCGGCTCTGGAAACACCATATATTTT	CASSQDGGSGNTIYF
TRBV27	TRBJ1-1	NA	NA	TGTGCCAGCAGTGCCGGGAGGAACACTGAAGCTTTCTTT	CASSAGRNTEAFF
TRBV5-5	TRBJ1-5	TRBD1	NA	TGTGCCAGCAGCTTGGGGGACAGCCCCCTTAGCAATCAGCCCCAGCATTTT	CASSLGDSPLSNQPQHF
TRBV13	TRBJ2-3	TRBD2	NA	TGTGCCAGCAGCCCAATAGTCGAGCGGGGGGTAACTAGCACAGATACGCAGTATTTT	CASSPIVERGVTSTDTQYF
TRBV5-6	TRBJ2-7	NA	NA	TGTGCCAGCAGCTTGAGGGCCTACGAGCAGTACTTC	CASSLRAYEQYF
TRBV5-1	TRBJ2-1	NA	NA	TGCGCCAGCAGCTCCCAGGGTGAGCAGTTCTTC	CASSSQGEQFF
TRBV7-9	TRBJ1-2	TRBD1	once	TGTGCCAGCAGCGGGGACAGGGACAGCTATGGCTACACCTTC	CASSGDRDSYGYTF
TRBV4-3	TRBJ2-7	NA	NA	TGCGCCAGCAGCCAAGAAGGGGCCGGGACAATCTACGAGCAGTACTTC	CASSQEGAGTIYEQYF
TRBV30	TRBJ2-7	NA	NA	TGTGCCTGGAGTGGGACTACCTACGAGCAGTACTTC	CAWSGTTYEQYF
TRBV7-6	TRBJ2-1	NA	NA	TGTGCCAGCAGTCTAAGGTCCGGGCTCAAGGACCCCTCCTACAATGAGCAGTTCTTC	CASSLRSGLKDPSYNEQFF
TRBV6-5	TRBJ1-6	NA	NA	TGTGCCAGCAGTGGACGGTATAATTCACCCCTCCACTTT	CASSGRYNSPLHF
TRBV7-9	TRBJ2-7	NA	NA	TGTGCCAGCAGCTCTCCAGGAGCACTATACTACGAGCAGTACTTC	CASSSPGALYYEQYF
TRBV11-2	TRBJ2-2	NA	NA	TGTGCCAGCAGCCATTCCCAGGGAACCGGGGAGCTGTTTTTT	CASSHSQGTGELFF
TRBV2	TRBJ1-1	NA	NA	TGTGCCAGCAGTGAAGGGAACCAGGGTAACACTGAAGCTTTCTTT	CASSEGNQGNTEAFF
TRBV25-1	TRBJ2-3	TRBD2	once	TGTGCCAGCAGTGATCCCCGGACTAGCCTAGATACGCAGTATTTT	CASSDPRTSLDTQYF
TRBV7-9	TRBJ2-7	NA	once	TGTGCCAGCAGCTTAGGAGGGCCGGGCGAGCAGTACTTC	CASSLGGPGEQYF
TRBV5-4	TRBJ2-1	TRBD2	NA	TGTGCCAGCAGTAGCGGGGGGGATTACAATGAGCAGTTCTTC	CASSSGGDYNEQFF
TRBV2	TRBJ1-4	TRBD1	NA	TGTGCCAGCAGTGAAGCTACGGGACAGGATGAAAAACTGTTTTTT	CASSEATGQDEKLFF
TRBV5-6	TRBJ1-2	TRBD1	NA	TGTGCCAGCAGCTTTCCAAACAGGGGATCCCAATATGGCTACACCTTC	CASSFPNRGSQYGYTF
TRBV7-3	TRBJ2-1	TRBD2	NA	TGTGCCAGCAGCTTAAACAGCGGGGGGCCGGGAGATGAGCAGTTCTTC	CASSLNSGGPGDEQFF
TRBV4-1	TRBJ1-1	NA	NA	TGCGCCAGCAGCCAAGTTTTGGAATTGGCCTTT	CASSQVLELAF
TRBV30	TRBJ1-1	TRBD1	NA	TGTGCCTGGGGCAGGACAGGGACCAACACTGAAGCTTTCTTT	CAWGRTGTNTEAFF
TRBV27	TRBJ2-7	TRBD2	NA	TGTGCCAGCACCGGCAGGGCTAGCGGGAGCGACGAGCAGTACTTC	CASTGRASGSDEQYF
TRBV7-8	TRBJ2-1	NA	NA	TGTGCCAGCAGCCCCGGGACTTCGTACAATGAGCAGTTCTTC	CASSPGTSYNEQFF
TRBV25-1	TRBJ2-1	TRBD1	once	TGTGCCAGCAGTGAACGGGGACAGATCTACAATGAGCAGTTCTTC	CASSERGQIYNEQFF
TRBV10-1	TRBJ2-5	NA	NA	TGCGCCAGCAGTGAACTGGCGGCGGGACAAGAGACCCAGTACTTC	CASSELAAGQETQYF
TRBV19	TRBJ2-7	NA	NA	TGTGCCAGTAGTATAGGAAGCGGACCCTCCTACGAGCAGTACTTC	CASSIGSGPSYEQYF
TRBV5-4	TRBJ1-2	NA	NA	TGTGCCAGCAGCTTGGCCAGGGCTGGCTACACCTTC	CASSLARAGYTF
TRBV7-9	TRBJ2-3	NA	NA	TGTGCCAGCAGCCCGAGGAACGGGAGAATGGATACGCAGTATTTT	CASSPRNGRMDTQYF
TRBV16	TRBJ2-7	NA	few	TGTGCCAGCGCCCATGCCCTTCGGGGCGAGCAGTACTTC	CASAHALRGEQYF
TRBV2	TRBJ2-4	TRBD1	NA	TGTGCCAGCCTGCGGACAGGAAGCGACAAAAACATTCAGTACTTC	CASLRTGSDKNIQYF
TRBV5-4	TRBJ2-1	TRBD2	NA	TGTGCCAGCAGCTTTCGCGGGAGCTATGAGCAGTTCTTC	CASSFRGSYEQFF
TRBV5-6	TRBJ2-1	NA	few	TGTGCCAGCAGCTTGGGGGCTTGGGAGCAGTTCTTC	CASSLGAWEQFF
TRBV9	TRBJ2-3	TRBD2	NA	TGTGCCAGCAGCCCTAGCGGGGGGCCCCCAGATACGCAGTATTTT	CASSPSGGPPDTQYF
TRBV2	TRBJ2-4	NA	NA	TGTGCCAGCACCGGAGGGGGTGTTGCCAAAAACATTCAGTACTTC	CASTGGGVAKNIQYF